One and the same sample provided the 4 T cell receptor beta chains below, sequenced in a study of siplizumab effects on memory and regulatory T cells (dated by TCRdb to 2018 to 2020). Libraries came from the immunoSEQ multiplex PCR assay. TCRdb took this table from immuneACCESS and kept in-frame rearrangements with V and J called. Such tables lack part of the clones; where checked against another copy, unresolved V genes explain under half of the gap, and the rest is unexplained. The sample data list tens of thousands of clones, and approximately 84% of these were observed just once. The leading ten clones occupy around 0.3% of the sample. Sequencing input: naive CD8+ T cells sorted from blood. In light of the paper, this sample's cell subset or site label describes: unstimulated naive T cells. These receptors were taken from a human donor in good health.

The genes are TRBV6-1 and TRBJ2-5, with D maybe TRBD2 (5 bases). This CDR3 contains 15 residues. CDR1 and CDR2 from the germline V gene are MNHNS and SASEGT. V lost 1 base and J 4 bases, leaving 13 bases between the germline ends. The CDR3 spells CASSEGVGSRETQYF. The CDR3 nucleotides read TGTGCCAGCAGTGAAGGTGTTGGGAGTAGAGAGACCCAGTACTTC.

This clone was counted a few times. The chain uses TRBV2 and TRBJ1-5; D gene ambiguous. Trimming cost V 7 bases and J 7 bases, with 14 bases left between them. Germline V gene sequence: CDR1 SNHLY, CDR2 FYNNEI. The length of the CDR3 is 13 residues. CDR3 DNA: TGTGCCAGCATTGCGGGGATCGGACAGCCCCAGCATTTT. This sequence encodes CASIAGIGQPQHF. Full variable domain (missing parts from reference TRBV2 and TRBJ1-5): EPEVTQTPSHQVTQMGQEVILRCVPISNHLYFYWYRQILGQKVEFLVSFYNNEISEKSEIFDDQFSVERPDGSNFTLKIRSTKLEDSAMYFCASIAGIGQPQHFGDGTRLSIL.

This clone was seen only once. The chain employs TRBV28 and TRBJ1-1, with no clear D. In germline, CDR1 is MDHEN, CDR2 SYDVKM. The V end was cut by 4 bases, the J end by 0 bases, with 15 bases between. The CDR3 is 16 amino acids. The CDR3 DNA reads TGTGCCAGCAGTTACCCGACCGGCGGTATGAACACTGAAGCTTTCTTT. This gives the protein CASSYPTGGMNTEAFF.

This chain connects TRBV21-1 to TRBJ2-6; TRBD1 is the table's D call, not checked against the DNA. TRBV21-1 is reported as a pseudogene. The CDR3 extends over 20 amino acids. The CDR3 DNA reads as TGTGCCAGCAGCAAAGCGGGGGCAGGGGGAGGTAGCTCTGGGGCCAACGTCCTGACTTTC. This translates into CASSKAGAGGGSSGANVLTF.